This TCR beta chain was sequenced during a study of shared clonotypes between healthy human individuals. Recent acute infections and vaccinations were absent in the healthy HIV-negative adult donors. Each unsorted sample relied on 70 million to 90 million PBMCs as its source of genomic DNA. The trim removed 7 bases at V and 2 bases at J, leaving 5 bases unmatched. This CDR3 has 13 amino acids. Germline V CDR1 and CDR2: SQVTM, ANQGSEA. Once extracted for a subset, genomic DNA was divided evenly among several immunoSEQ plates. TCRdb's copy holds only in-frame clones and misses some; the assay was immunoSEQ multiplex PCR. The sample lists about half a million clones; more than 70% were seen once.

The sample comprised PBMCs. The clonotype comes from a woman in her thirties or forties in good health. Some clones in this sample may be carry-over from other donors' samples. J is TRBJ2-3 and V is TRBV29-1; TRBD2 matches 8 bases. CDR3 region: CSGLATSTDTQYF. In DNA form, the CDR3 reads TGCAGCGGACTAGCGACATCCACAGATACGCAGTATTTT.